This passage covers 27 T cell receptor beta chains from one sample sequenced in a study of blood T cell repertoires in COVID-19. Repertoires were generated with immunoSEQ multiplex PCR, while TCRdb's copy carries only in-frame clones and drops some. Of about 150,000 clones in the sample, approximately 86% were seen once. Sequencing was carried out using peripheral blood. These receptor sequences come from a man in his fifties with active or convalescent COVID-19.

The J gene is TRBJ1-4, the V gene TRBV4-3; a weak D match, TRBD1 (5 bases). The CDR3 extends over 15 amino acids. Germline V gene data show CDR1 as LGHNA and CDR2 as YSLEER. Trimming removed 0 bases from V and 8 bases from J, with 13 bases in between. The CDR3 reads CASSQESGIREKLFF. Written as DNA, the CDR3 is TGCGCCAGCAGCCAAGAATCAGGGATCAGGGAAAAACTGTTTTTT.

The table lists this clone with a few counts. The chain recombines TRBV29-1 with TRBJ1-1; no clear D. This CDR3 is 9 amino acids long. V gave up 3 bases and J gave up 11 bases, with 7 bases separating them. CDR1 is SQVTM, CDR2 ANQGSEA, per germline. This CDR3 is CSVDPVAFF. The CDR3 DNA reads TGCAGCGTTGATCCTGTCGCTTTCTTT.

The chain combines TRBV11-3 with TRBJ1-2, with D possibly TRBD1 on 6 matching bases. The V end lost 5 bases, the J end lost 1 base, and 23 bases lay between the germline ends. This CDR3 region has 18 residues. Germline loops: CDR1 SGHNT, CDR2 YENEEA. CDR3 residues: CASSDTLNRDKNNYGYTF. The CDR3 coding sequence is TGTGCCAGCAGCGATACTCTAAACCGGGACAAGAATAACTATGGCTACACCTTC.

The chain is built from TRBV4-1 and TRBJ1-2, with 9 nucleotides matching TRBD1. The CDR3 is 15 residues long. Trimming at V came to 0 bases and at J to 4 bases, leaving 3 bases not matched to a gene. Per the germline V gene, CDR1 is MGHRA and CDR2 is YSYEKL. The CDR3 region is CASSQEGTGLYGYTF. The CDR3 coding sequence is TGCGCCAGCAGCCAAGAAGGGACAGGGCTCTATGGCTACACCTTC.

This clone was counted between two and nine times. This chain joins TRBV28 and TRBJ1-2; D unresolved. CDR3 length: 11 amino acids. V gave up 6 bases and J gave up 4 bases, with 6 bases separating them. Germline assignment: CDR1 MDHEN and CDR2 SYDVKM. The CDR3 protein is CASSDIYGYTF. The CDR3 DNA reads TGTGCCAGCAGCGACATCTATGGCTACACCTTC.

The chain has TRBV7-9 and TRBJ2-2; D is ambiguous. The CDR3 has 12 amino acids. From germline, CDR1 is SEHNR and CDR2 FQNEAQ (reference sequence). V gave up 6 bases and J gave up 6 bases, with 8 bases separating them. The CDR3 region is CASSPFAGELFF. CDR3 bases: TGTGCCAGCAGTCCCTTCGCCGGGGAGCTGTTTTTT.

J is TRBJ2-2 and V is TRBV5-6; TRBD1 is a possible D gene (5 bases). Trimming took 2 bases from V and 4 from J, leaving 12 bases between them. Germline V lookup: CDR1 SGHDT, CDR2 YYEEEE. The CDR3 loop spans 15 amino acids. The CDR3 sequence is CASSFQGRFTGELFF. As DNA, the CDR3 is TGTGCCAGCAGCTTCCAGGGAAGGTTCACCGGGGAGCTGTTTTTT.

The chain employs TRBV3-1 (or the pseudogene TRBV3-2) and TRBJ2-5; weak D call: TRBD2 (6 bases). The CDR3 covers 15 residues. Trimming cost V 1 base and J 5 bases, with 14 bases left between them. CDR1 LGHDT and CDR2 YNNKEL come from the germline V gene (reference sequence). The CDR3 protein is CASSQALGGWETQYF. CDR3 nucleotides: TGTGCCAGCAGCCAAGCGCTGGGAGGATGGGAGACCCAGTACTTC.

V gene TRBV19 combines with J gene TRBJ2-7, with 9 positions matching TRBD2. This CDR3 is built from 15 residues. Per the germline V gene, CDR1 is LNHDA and CDR2 is SQIVND (reference sequence). Trimming took 5 bases from V and 6 from J; bases not matched to a gene: 11. The CDR3 DNA follows: TGTGCCAGTAGTCCGAGCGGGGGGCGCAGAGGCGAGCAGTACTTC. It codes for CASSPSGGRRGEQYF.

This chain connects TRBV7-8 to TRBJ1-2; D is uncertain. The CDR3 runs 13 residues. CDR1 and CDR2 (germline): SGHVS, FQNEAQ. V lost 5 bases and J 3 bases, leaving 10 bases between the germline ends. CDR3 sequence reads: CASSPQADYGYTF. CDR3 sequence (DNA): TGTGCCAGCAGCCCCCAGGCCGACTATGGCTACACCTTC.

The chain has TRBV4-1 and TRBJ2-7; 7 nucleotides line up with TRBD2. Germline V gene lookup returns CDR1 MGHRA and CDR2 YSYEKL. The CDR3 extends over 17 amino acids. V dropped 0 bases and J dropped 4; count of bases not matched to a gene: 12. The CDR3 DNA follows: TGCGCCAGCAGCCAAGACTCGGCCGGCGGGAGTAAATACGAGCAGTACTTC. Protein: CASSQDSAGGSKYEQYF.

A few counts support this clone. The junction differs from germline at one of its ends, possibly a read error. The V and J genes are TRBV6-2 or TRBV6-3 and TRBJ2-1; possibly TRBD2 for D (5 bases). The CDR3 has 12 amino acids. Germline CDR1 and CDR2: MNHEY and SVGEGT. CDR3 amino acids: CASSYSRARVIF. CDR3 in DNA: TGTGCCAGCAGTTACTCGAGGGCGAGGGTTATCTTC.

The V gene is TRBV3-1 (or the pseudogene TRBV3-2), the J gene TRBJ1-1; D may be TRBD1 (5 bases). Germline CDR1 reads LGHDT; CDR2 reads YNNKEL (reference sequence). The V end lost 4 bases, the J end lost 7 bases, and 19 bases lay between the germline ends. This CDR3 is built from 15 residues. CDR3 bases: TGTGCCAGCAGCCCCCATTCAGACAGTCTTAATGAAGCTTTCTTT. Its protein product is CASSPHSDSLNEAFF.

A single count supports this clone. The V gene is TRBV11-2, the J gene TRBJ1-1, with D hard to call. Germline V CDR1 and CDR2: SGHAT, FQNNGV. Trimming cost V 1 base and J 2 bases, with 8 bases left between them. The CDR3 sequence is 14 residues long. The CDR3 DNA sequence: TGTGCCAGCAGCTTAGCCGGGAGTAACACTGAAGCTTTCTTT. Translation gives CASSLAGSNTEAFF.

The chain links TRBV7-9 to TRBJ2-5; no clear D gene. Germline V lookup: CDR1 SEHNR, CDR2 FQNEAQ (reference sequence). The CDR3 extends over 12 amino acids. V lost 6 bases and J lost 4, with 9 bases in between. This chain's CDR3 is CASRSFTETQYF. DNA for the CDR3: TGTGCCAGCAGAAGCTTCACAGAGACCCAGTACTTC.

J is TRBJ1-3 and V is TRBV29-1, with D maybe TRBD1 (5 bases). Germline V CDR1 and CDR2: SQVTM, ANQGSEA. The CDR3 contains 15 residues. V shed 3 bases and J shed 0 bases, with 12 bases lying between them. CDR3 bases: TGCAGCGTTGAGGACACAGGAAACTCTGGAAACACCATATATTTT. This codes for CSVEDTGNSGNTIYF.

The chain employs TRBV7-8 and TRBJ2-1; 9 bases fit TRBD2. The V and J ends lost 0 bases and 4 bases, in that order; junction bases with no gene match: 1. The CDR3 is 15 residues long. Germline assignment: CDR1 SGHVS and CDR2 FQNEAQ. CDR3 loop: CASSLARGGYNEQFF. As DNA, the CDR3 is TGTGCCAGCAGCTTAGCGCGGGGGGGTTACAATGAGCAGTTCTTC.

This clone was recorded a few times. J is TRBJ2-2 and V is TRBV10-3; perhaps TRBD2 as D (6 bases). The germline CDR1 and CDR2 sequences are ENHRY and SYGVKD. V was cut by 6 bases and J by 2 bases, with 7 bases left in between. CDR3 length: 13 residues. CDR3 coding DNA: TGTGCCATCAGGGCGGGAAACACCGGGGAGCTGTTTTTT. This encodes CAIRAGNTGELFF.

This chain uses TRBV7-9 with TRBJ2-7, with D perhaps TRBD2 (5 bases). Per germline, CDR1 SEHNR and CDR2 FQNEAQ (reference sequence). This CDR3 spans 12 amino acids. V lost 8 bases, J lost 4 bases, and 12 bases lay in between. The CDR3 region has the DNA TGTGCCAGCGTAGCGACAAATTACGAGCAGTACTTC. Its protein product is CASVATNYEQYF. The whole variable domain, filled in from reference TRBV7-9 and TRBJ2-7, reads DTGVSQNPRHKITKRGQNVTFRCDPISEHNRLYWYRQTLGQGPEFLTYFQNEAQLEKSRLLSDRFSAERPKGSFSTLEIQRTEQGDSAMYLCASVATNYEQYFGPGTRLTVT.

The CDR3 nucleotides read TGCAGTGCTCTTCGGGGGAACGAGCAGTACTTC. It codes for CSALRGNEQYF. The J gene is TRBJ2-7, the V gene TRBV20-1; D might be TRBD2 (6 bases). Germline V CDR1 and CDR2: DFQATT, SNEGSKA (reference sequence). The CDR3 is 11 amino acids. V was cut by 5 bases and J by 5 bases, with 10 bases left in between.

The chain carries TRBV19 and TRBJ1-2; 9 bases fit TRBD1. Germline loops: CDR1 LNHDA, CDR2 SQIVND (reference sequence). This CDR3 region has 15 residues. The V gene end was trimmed by 7 bases and the J gene end by 2 bases; junction bases not matched to a gene: 8. The CDR3 loop reads CASTQDRGQNYGYTF. The CDR3, as DNA: TGTGCCAGTACCCAGGACAGGGGACAGAACTATGGCTACACCTTC.

This clone was picked up a small number of times. Other DNA sequences in this sample translate to the same CDR3. The chain couples TRBV10-3 to TRBJ2-7; TRBD2 aligns across 15 bases. Germline V gene lookup returns CDR1 ENHRY and CDR2 SYGVKD. J lost 7 bases, V lost 6 bases, and 4 bases had no gene match. The length of the CDR3 is 14 residues. The CDR3 bases are TGTGCCATCAGGGGGACTAGCGGGGGGCGAGAGCAGTACTTC. It yields the protein CAIRGTSGGREQYF.

The V and J genes are TRBV6-2 or TRBV6-3 and TRBJ2-5; TRBD2 aligns across 7 bases. CDR1 and CDR2 from the germline V gene are MNHEY and SVGEGT. This CDR3 contains 15 residues. Trimming removed 4 bases from V and 7 bases from J; junction bases left unmatched: 12. The CDR3, as DNA: TGTGCCAGCAGTTGGTCCAGCGGGGCGGTCGGGACCCAGTACTTC. It translates to CASSWSSGAVGTQYF.

The sample holds one count of this clone. The genes are TRBV30 and TRBJ2-2; no firm D call. V lost 2 bases and J 1 base, leaving 11 bases between the germline ends. CDR1 GTSNPN and CDR2 SVGIG come from the germline V gene (reference sequence). This CDR3 is 15 amino acids long. This CDR3 reads CAWSRLELNTGELFF. Here the CDR3 DNA reads TGTGCCTGGAGTAGGTTGGAGCTGAACACCGGGGAGCTGTTTTTT.

V gene TRBV7-9 combines with J gene TRBJ1-1, with D possibly TRBD1 on 5 matching bases. The CDR3 consists of 14 residues. Germline CDR1 is SEHNR and CDR2 is FQNEAQ (reference sequence). The V end was cut by 3 bases, the J end by 4 bases, with 12 bases between. The CDR3 nucleotides read TGTGCCAGCAGCTTCGGGGGAATGGGCACTGAAGCTTTCTTT. Its translation is CASSFGGMGTEAFF.

V is TRBV24-1 and J is TRBJ1-1; TRBD1 aligns across 7 bases. The CDR3 runs to 13 residues. V gave up 11 bases and J gave up 1 base; unmatched junction bases: 6. Germline V lookup: CDR1 KGHDR, CDR2 SFDVKD. As DNA, the CDR3 is TGTGCCATCAGGGACAGATCGAACACTGAAGCTTTCTTT. Translation gives CAIRDRSNTEAFF.

The genes are TRBV28 and TRBJ1-3; D not resolved. Germline V CDR1 and CDR2: MDHEN, SYDVKM. The CDR3 length is 15 residues. V lost 3 bases and J 0 bases, leaving 9 bases between the germline ends. CDR3 DNA: TGTGCCAGCAGTTTCTACTCAAACTCTGGAAACACCATATATTTT. This codes for CASSFYSNSGNTIYF.